The 23 T cell receptor beta chains below come from one sample, sequenced in a study of cytomegalovirus exposure and HLA in healthy donors. A multiplex PCR was run with 60 Vbeta primers and 13 Jbeta primers. TCRdb keeps only in-frame clones here, not all; method: immunoSEQ multiplex PCR. The sample holds some 130,000 clones, around 80% seen once. The sequenced sample was PBMCs. The source is a female donor in good health and CMV-seronegative.

The chain is built from TRBV30 and TRBJ1-3, with TRBD1 as a possible D gene (6 bases). CDR3 length: 15 residues. Trimming pared 2 bases from V and 2 bases from J, leaving 13 bases between. Germline V gene data show CDR1 as GTSNPN and CDR2 as SVGIG (reference sequence). The CDR3 region is CAWSSTGGTGNTIYF. The DNA of the CDR3 is TGTGCCTGGAGTTCGACAGGTGGAACTGGAAACACCATATATTTT.

The chain uses TRBV15 and TRBJ2-7, with D possibly matching TRBD1 (6 bases). The CDR3 spans 16 residues. The V and J ends lost 4 bases and 0 bases respectively, with 16 bases between them. Germline CDR1 is LNHNV and CDR2 is YYDKDF (reference sequence). The CDR3 spells CATSKARGHLSYEQYF. Written as DNA, the CDR3 is TGTGCCACCAGCAAAGCTCGGGGACACCTCTCCTACGAGCAGTACTTC.

The chain carries TRBV7-9 and TRBJ2-5, with 11 positions matching TRBD2. Germline V gives CDR1 SEHNR, CDR2 FQNEAQ (reference sequence). After removal of 3 bases from V and 4 bases from J, the junction contained 1 base not matched to a gene. The CDR3 runs to 14 residues. CDR3 loop: CASSFTSGRETQYF. CDR3 DNA sequence: TGTGCCAGCAGCTTCACTAGCGGGAGAGAGACCCAGTACTTC.

The CDR3 nucleotides read TGTGCCAGCAGCCTAAATCCGGGTTCCCAAGAGACCCAGTACTTC. It yields the protein CASSLNPGSQETQYF. J is TRBJ2-5 and V is TRBV9; D gene unclear. The CDR3 consists of 15 residues. Germline CDR1 and CDR2: SGDLS and YYNGEE. V gave up 4 bases and J gave up 1 base, with 14 bases separating them.

This chain links TRBV7-9 with TRBJ2-7; TRBD1 might be the D (5 bases). The V gene's germline CDR1 is SEHNR and CDR2 FQNEAQ (reference sequence). The CDR3 is 15 residues long. V shed 5 bases and J shed 5 bases, with 19 bases lying between them. In DNA form, the CDR3 reads TGTGCCAGCAGCCAGGGTGGCGGCAGGGTCAACGAGCAGTACTTC. Translating it yields CASSQGGGRVNEQYF.

The chain uses TRBV7-9 and TRBJ2-7; 8 bases fit TRBD2. The CDR3 contains 15 residues. The germline CDR1 and CDR2 sequences are SEHNR and FQNEAQ (reference sequence). V lost 1 base and J lost 0; bases outside the gene matches: 2. CDR3 in DNA: TGTGCCAGCAGCTTAGAGCGGGGGAGCTCCTACGAGCAGTACTTC. Its protein is CASSLERGSSYEQYF.

This chain links TRBV18 with TRBJ1-5, with 9 positions matching TRBD1. Per the germline V gene, CDR1 is KGHSH and CDR2 is LQKENI. The CDR3 length is 14 residues. Losses at the gene ends were 4 bases for V and 4 bases for J; bases not matched to a gene: 2. The CDR3 DNA reads TGTGCCAGCTCACAAGGGACAGGGAATCAGCCCCAGCATTTT. It codes for CASSQGTGNQPQHF.

The chain couples TRBV5-6 to TRBJ2-1, with D tentatively TRBD2 (6 bases). CDR1 is SGHDT and CDR2 is YYEEEE in the germline V gene. V gave up 5 bases and J gave up 0 bases, with 21 bases separating them. The CDR3 consists of 18 residues. The CDR3 is CASRDSLGGEVSYNEQFF. The CDR3 DNA reads as TGTGCCAGCAGGGACTCCCTGGGGGGAGAGGTCTCCTACAATGAGCAGTTCTTC.

The rearrangement joins TRBV21-1 to TRBJ2-3; the table names TRBD1, a call not compared with the DNA. TRBV21-1 is an annotated pseudogene. There are 20 residues in the CDR3. The CDR3 loop is CASSKVNRDRSISSTDTQYF. Written as DNA, the CDR3 is TGTGCCAGCAGCAAAGTTAACCGGGACAGGTCGATCTCTAGCACAGATACGCAGTATTTT.

The chain links TRBV18 to TRBJ2-7; D unresolved. This CDR3 is built from 12 residues. CDR1 is KGHSH and CDR2 is LQKENI in the germline V gene. V lost 3 bases and J 3 bases, leaving 6 bases between the germline ends. The CDR3 nucleotides read TGTGCCAGCTCACCGAACAGCTACGAGCAGTACTTC. Protein sequence: CASSPNSYEQYF.

The chain combines TRBV5-4 with TRBJ2-2, with 8 positions matching TRBD2. Trimming removed 2 bases from V and 10 bases from J; junction bases left unmatched: 16. Germline assignment: CDR1 SGHNT and CDR2 YYREEE (reference sequence). This CDR3 has 17 amino acids. CDR3 amino acids: CASSFSPSLTSAQELFF. The DNA for the CDR3 is TGTGCCAGCAGCTTCTCCCCTTCGTTGACTAGCGCTCAGGAGCTGTTTTTT. Full variable domain (rest looked up from reference TRBV5-4 and TRBJ2-2): ETGVTQSPTHLIKTRGQQVTLRCSSQSGHNTVSWYQQALGQGPQFIFQYYREEENGRGNFPPRFSGLQFPNYSSELNVNALELDDSALYLCASSFSPSLTSAQELFFGEGSRLTVL.

The genes are TRBV2 and TRBJ1-2, with D perhaps TRBD1 (6 bases). Trimming removed 0 bases from V and 7 bases from J, with 12 bases in between. This CDR3 comprises 14 residues. CDR1 SNHLY and CDR2 FYNNEI come from the germline V gene. CDR3 loop: CASSEATGTPGYTF. The CDR3 DNA reads TGTGCCAGCAGTGAAGCAACAGGGACCCCTGGCTACACCTTC.

This chain uses TRBV5-4 with TRBJ2-5; 7 nucleotides match TRBD1. The better agreement between TRBJ2-7 and the DNA end casts doubt on the J call. CDR3 length: 14 amino acids. CDR1 and CDR2 from the germline V gene are SGHNT and YYREEE (reference sequence). The CDR3 loop is CASSLRQGLYEQYF. The CDR3 DNA reads TGTGCCAGCAGCTTGAGACAGGGCCTCTACGAGCAGTACTTC.

The CDR3 is CASSLGQGNTEAFF. The DNA for the CDR3 is TGTGCCAGCAGCTTGGGACAGGGGAACACTGAAGCTTTCTTT. V usage is TRBV7-2 and J usage is TRBJ1-1; TRBD1 aligns across 9 bases. Germline lookup yields CDR1 SGHTA and CDR2 FQGNSA. Trimming cost V 3 bases and J 1 base; bases outside gene matches: 0. The CDR3 runs 14 residues.

V and J are TRBV5-4 and TRBJ2-2, with TRBD2 matching over 7 bases. Germline V gene lookup returns CDR1 SGHNT and CDR2 YYREEE (reference sequence). CDR3 length equals 16 residues. V was pared by 5 bases and J by 4 bases, with 11 bases of the junction left unmatched. The chain's CDR3 is CASSPKAGEGTGELFF. Here the CDR3 DNA reads TGTGCCAGCAGTCCGAAGGCGGGAGAAGGCACCGGGGAGCTGTTTTTT. The full variable domain, in which reference TRBV5-4 and TRBJ2-2 provide the parts outside the CDR3, is ETGVTQSPTHLIKTRGQQVTLRCSSQSGHNTVSWYQQALGQGPQFIFQYYREEENGRGNFPPRFSGLQFPNYSSELNVNALELDDSALYLCASSPKAGEGTGELFFGEGSRLTVL.

J is TRBJ2-1 and V is TRBV11-2; 12 bases match TRBD2. Germline V gene lookup returns CDR1 SGHAT and CDR2 FQNNGV. The CDR3 is made up of 15 amino acids. J gave up 7 bases and V 5 bases, and 6 bases lay outside the gene matches. The CDR3 region has the DNA TGTGCCAGCAGCCGTACCGGGACTAGCGGGAATGAGCAGTTCTTC. As protein: CASSRTGTSGNEQFF.

The chain carries TRBV28 and TRBJ2-7; the D is unclear. CDR3 length: 14 amino acids. V was trimmed by 4 bases and J by 0 bases, leaving 10 bases between them. Per germline, CDR1 MDHEN and CDR2 SYDVKM. The CDR3 DNA follows: TGTGCCAGCAGTTACGATCTAGGCTCCTACGAGCAGTACTTC. This codes for CASSYDLGSYEQYF.

V and J are TRBV27 and TRBJ1-1; a possible D gene is TRBD1 (6 bases). The germline CDR1 and CDR2 sequences are MNHEY and SMNVEV (reference sequence). The CDR3 runs to 14 residues. Trimming took 6 bases from V and 1 from J, leaving 12 bases between them. The CDR3 DNA is TGTGCCAGCAGCAACGGACAGCAGAACACTGAAGCTTTCTTT. Its translation: CASSNGQQNTEAFF.

This clone was found once. The J gene is TRBJ2-7, the V gene TRBV9; 7 bases fit TRBD2. The ends lost 0 bases at V and 1 base at J; junction bases unmatched: 7. Germline V CDR1 and CDR2: SGDLS, YYNGEE. This CDR3 is built from 16 residues. The CDR3 reads CASSVGEGMGSYEQYF. CDR3 bases: TGTGCCAGCAGCGTAGGGGAGGGGATGGGATCCTACGAGCAGTACTTC.

The rearrangement links TRBV6-1 to TRBJ1-5; D perhaps matches TRBD1 (6 bases). This CDR3 is 15 amino acids long. The V end was cut by 6 bases, the J end by 7 bases, with 19 bases between. CDR1 and CDR2 (germline): MNHNS, SASEGT. Written as DNA, the CDR3 is TGTGCCAGCAGGCCCACAGGGAATGTGGGACAGCCCCAGCATTTT. The encoded protein is CASRPTGNVGQPQHF.

This clone was observed once. This sequence joins TRBV28 and TRBJ2-4; 7 positions agree with TRBD1. The CDR3 covers 14 residues. Germline trimming cut 5 bases from V and 3 bases from J; bases unmatched to any gene: 4. Germline CDR1 reads MDHEN; CDR2 reads SYDVKM. The CDR3 DNA sequence: TGTGCCAGCAGTGTGGGACAGCGCAAAAACATTCAGTACTTC. Translation: CASSVGQRKNIQYF.

This sequence joins TRBV7-8 and TRBJ1-4; D not certain. The germline V gene encodes CDR1 SGHVS and CDR2 FQNEAQ. The CDR3 covers 13 residues. The V and J ends lost 1 base and 8 bases respectively, with 8 bases between them. Written as DNA, the CDR3 is TGTGCCAGCAGCTTAGGAACACGAGAAAAACTGTTTTTT. It translates to CASSLGTREKLFF.

The chain links TRBV6-1 to TRBJ1-4; 9 nucleotides match TRBD1. The CDR3 loop spans 15 amino acids. Germline V lookup: CDR1 MNHNS, CDR2 SASEGT. Trimming cost V 6 bases and J 5 bases; bases outside gene matches: 7. DNA of the CDR3: TGTGCCAGCAGCGGACAGGGGATGAAGAATGAAAAACTGTTTTTT. The encoded protein is CASSGQGMKNEKLFF.